What follows is one T cell receptor (beta chain) and its context. Germline loops: CDR1 SEHNR, CDR2 FQNEAQ (reference sequence). CDR3 length equals 17 residues. V gave up 1 base and J gave up 3 bases, with 16 bases separating them. The sample is drawn from a study of siplizumab effects on memory and regulatory T cells. Assay: immunoSEQ multiplex PCR; the TCRdb copy retains only in-frame clones and omits some. The sample shows some 65,000 clones, over 70% of them seen only once. This receptor was obtained from a human donor in good health. The chain carries TRBV7-9 and TRBJ1-5; D remains ambiguous. The sequencing input was Tregs sorted from blood. The CDR3 here is CASSLEVLAGVNQPQHF. Written as DNA, the CDR3 is TGTGCCAGCAGCTTAGAGGTCCTCGCAGGAGTCAATCAGCCCCAGCATTTT.